A single sample is the source of the 25 T cell receptor beta chains below, sequenced in a study of blood T cell repertoires in COVID-19. The method was immunoSEQ multiplex PCR; TCRdb's version includes in-frame clones alone and lacks a portion of them. The sample shows 200,000 to 250,000 clones, approximately 80% of them seen only once. The sample consisted of peripheral blood. The receptors here all came from a woman aged 50 to 65 with acute or convalescent COVID-19.

The chain couples TRBV10-3 to TRBJ1-6, with D unclear. V was cut by 8 bases and J by 7 bases, with 18 bases left in between. CDR1 is ENHRY, CDR2 SYGVKD, per germline. This CDR3 is built from 15 residues. The CDR3 spells CAICPALGINSPLHF. CDR3 sequence (DNA): TGTGCCATCTGTCCCGCGCTCGGGATCAATTCACCCCTCCACTTT.

The chain links TRBV5-1 to TRBJ2-5; 9 nucleotides align to TRBD2. The V and J ends lost 7 bases and 1 base, in that order; junction bases with no gene match: 8. Germline V gene lookup returns CDR1 SGHRS and CDR2 YFSETQ. The length of the CDR3 is 15 residues. CDR3 nucleotide sequence: TGCGCCAGCCAGCCCCTGACTAGCGGCCAAGAGACCCAGTACTTC. This encodes CASQPLTSGQETQYF.

The chain combines TRBV28 with TRBJ2-5, with D uncertain. Per the germline V gene, CDR1 is MDHEN and CDR2 is SYDVKM. V was cut by 10 bases and J by 1 base, with 16 bases left in between. There are 14 residues in the CDR3. This CDR3 reads CATSPPSGQETQYF. For the CDR3, the DNA is TGTGCCACCTCACCTCCCTCAGGCCAAGAGACCCAGTACTTC. Looking up the rest from reference TRBV28 and TRBJ2-5 gives the full variable domain: DVKVTQSSRYLVKRTGEKVFLECVQDMDHENMFWYRQDPGLGLRLIYFSYDVKMKEKGDIPEGYSVSREKKERFSLILESASTNQTSMYLCATSPPSGQETQYFGPGTRLLVL.

CDR3 DNA sequence: TGCGCCAGCAGCCAAGAGGGCGGGAGGGCCGTGGATACGCAGTATTTT. Translation: CASSQEGGRAVDTQYF. The rearrangement uses TRBV4-1 and TRBJ2-3; 9 bases agree with TRBD2. The germline CDR1 and CDR2 sequences are MGHRA and YSYEKL. The CDR3 extends over 16 amino acids. Trimming cost V 0 bases and J 6 bases; bases outside gene matches: 7.

The rearrangement links TRBV5-1 to TRBJ1-1, with unresolved D. Germline CDR1 is SGHRS and CDR2 is YFSETQ. CDR3 length equals 14 residues. Trimming took off 7 bases at V and 5 bases at J, with 18 bases between the two ends. The CDR3 region is CASSLLERTTEAFF. DNA for the CDR3: TGCGCCAGCTCCCTCCTTGAGAGAACGACTGAAGCTTTCTTT.

This clone has only one observation. The rearrangement joins TRBV9 to TRBJ2-4, with D perhaps TRBD1 (5 bases). CDR1 is SGDLS and CDR2 is YYNGEE in the germline V gene. Trimming shortened V by 0 bases and J by 9 bases, and 7 bases separated the two germline ends. This CDR3 spans 12 amino acids. CDR3 bases: TGTGCCAGCAGCGTAGGAACAGGCATTCAGTACTTC. Protein product: CASSVGTGIQYF.

J is TRBJ2-3 and V is TRBV7-2; no firm D call. Trimming stripped 5 bases from V and 2 bases from J, with 14 bases between. The CDR3 extends over 15 amino acids. Germline V gene sequence: CDR1 SGHTA, CDR2 FQGNSA. This chain's CDR3 is CASSLGSVDTDTQYF. The CDR3 coding sequence is TGTGCCAGCAGCCTCGGGTCGGTAGACACAGATACGCAGTATTTT.

The chain combines TRBV4-2 with TRBJ2-7, with D perhaps matching TRBD1 (6 bases). This CDR3 contains 14 residues. Trimming removed 1 base at V and 3 bases at J, with 10 bases between. From germline, CDR1 is LGHNA and CDR2 YNFKEQ. The CDR3, as DNA: TGTGCCAGCAGCCAAGTGGGGGCCGGCTACGAGCAGTACTTC. This translates into CASSQVGAGYEQYF.

V usage is TRBV11-1 and J usage is TRBJ2-1, with D tentatively TRBD2 (5 bases). Germline loops: CDR1 SGHAT, CDR2 FQDESV (reference sequence). V dropped 5 bases and J dropped 0 bases, with 11 bases sitting between them. The CDR3 runs 15 residues. The CDR3 protein is CASSPSGDSYNEQFF. The CDR3 DNA follows: TGTGCCAGCAGCCCGAGCGGAGACTCCTACAATGAGCAGTTCTTC.

The genes are TRBV7-2 and TRBJ2-3; 14 nucleotides agree with TRBD2. The CDR3 runs to 17 residues. Germline V gene lookup returns CDR1 SGHTA and CDR2 FQGNSA. Unmatched junction bases numbered 7, after V lost 5 bases and J lost 3 bases. The CDR3 DNA sequence: TGTGCCAGCAGCAAGGGGACTAGCGGGAGCTGGACAGATACGCAGTATTTT. Encoded protein: CASSKGTSGSWTDTQYF. Together with reference TRBV7-2 and TRBJ2-3, the CDR3 gives the full variable domain: GAGVSQSPSNKVTEKGKDVELRCDPISGHTALYWYRQSLGQGLEFLIYFQGNSAPDKSGLPSDRFSAERTGGSVSTLTIQRTQQEDSAVYLCASSKGTSGSWTDTQYFGPGTRLTVL.

The V gene is TRBV3-1 (or the pseudogene TRBV3-2), the J gene TRBJ2-1; 7 bases match TRBD2. The CDR3 sequence is 16 residues long. Germline-derived CDR1 and CDR2 are LGHDT and YNNKEL (reference sequence). V shed 0 bases, J shed 5 bases, and the junction held 7 bases outside the gene matches. CDR3: CASSQDPSGFHNEQFF. The DNA for the CDR3 is TGTGCCAGCAGCCAAGATCCTAGCGGTTTCCACAATGAGCAGTTCTTC.

This clone came up a few times. The J gene is TRBJ2-5, the V gene TRBV9; 8 bases are shared with TRBD1. The V segment lost 3 bases and the J segment 1 base; nucleotides outside the gene matches: 11. The CDR3 sequence is 17 residues long. Germline V CDR1 and CDR2: SGDLS, YYNGEE. The CDR3 region has the DNA TGTGCCAGCAGCGCCTCCGGGACAGGACACCGCCAAGAGACCCAGTACTTC. This gives the protein CASSASGTGHRQETQYF.

This chain uses TRBV6-5 with TRBJ2-1, with unresolved D. V was trimmed by 8 bases and J by 5 bases, leaving 16 bases between them. Germline loops: CDR1 MNHEY, CDR2 SVGAGI. The CDR3 totals 14 residues. The CDR3 bases are TGTGCCAGCTTGGAACAGTCTTCTCACAATGAGCAGTTCTTC. This translates into CASLEQSSHNEQFF.

The chain recombines TRBV27 with TRBJ1-4; TRBD1 matches 9 bases. Losses at the gene ends were 6 bases for V and 8 bases for J; bases not matched to a gene: 13. The CDR3 extends over 16 amino acids. Germline CDR1 reads MNHEY; CDR2 reads SMNVEV (reference sequence). The CDR3 DNA follows: TGTGCCAGCAGCCGGGACACCGGGACAGGGCGCGAAAAACTGTTTTTT. The encoded protein is CASSRDTGTGREKLFF.

This CDR3 is CASSGLATNTGELFF. Here the CDR3 DNA reads TGCGCCAGCAGCGGTCTAGCTACGAACACCGGGGAGCTGTTTTTT. The rearrangement joins TRBV5-1 to TRBJ2-2, with D maybe TRBD2 (5 bases). Germline V lookup: CDR1 SGHRS, CDR2 YFSETQ. The CDR3 extends over 15 amino acids. Trimming shortened V by 4 bases and J by 0 bases, and 10 bases separated the two germline ends. Combining the CDR3 with reference TRBV5-1 and TRBJ2-2 gives the whole variable domain KAGVTQTPRYLIKTRGQQVTLSCSPISGHRSVSWYQQTPGQGLQFLFEYFSETQRNKGNFPGRFSGRQFSNSRSEMNVSTLELGDSALYLCASSGLATNTGELFFGEGSRLTVL.

This sequence joins TRBV19 and TRBJ2-1; the match to TRBD2 covers 7 bases. The V segment lost 6 bases and the J segment 5 bases; nucleotides outside the gene matches: 13. From germline, CDR1 is LNHDA and CDR2 SQIVND (reference sequence). The CDR3 contains 16 residues. For the CDR3, the DNA is TGTGCCAGTAGCTGGCGGGAGTATTTTGGACACAATGAGCAGTTCTTC. The encoded protein is CASSWREYFGHNEQFF. The full variable domain, rest sourced from reference TRBV19 and TRBJ2-1, is DGGITQSPKYLFRKEGQNVTLSCEQNLNHDAMYWYRQDPGQGLRLIYYSQIVNDFQKGDIAEGYSVSREKKESFPLTVTSAQKNPTAFYLCASSWREYFGHNEQFFGPGTRLTVL.

This chain uses TRBV28 with TRBJ1-2, with TRBD1 matching 8 bases. Germline V lookup: CDR1 MDHEN, CDR2 SYDVKM. Trimming cost V 5 bases and J 13 bases; bases outside gene matches: 12. This CDR3 region has 13 residues. CDR3 DNA sequence: TGTGCCAGCAGTATATCCGGGACAGGAGCCCGCACCTTC. This encodes CASSISGTGARTF.

The sample holds one count of this clone. This chain links TRBV24-1 with TRBJ1-1; perhaps TRBD1 as D (5 bases). V lost 7 bases and J lost 6, with 14 bases in between. The CDR3 contains 13 residues. The germline CDR1 and CDR2 sequences are KGHDR and SFDVKD. This chain's CDR3 is CATRGVGGAEAFF. In nucleotides, the CDR3 is TGTGCCACCAGAGGAGTCGGAGGGGCTGAAGCTTTCTTT.

The chain recombines TRBV28 with TRBJ2-7; the D is unclear. CDR1 MDHEN and CDR2 SYDVKM come from the germline V gene. V was trimmed by 6 bases and J by 2 bases, leaving 5 bases between them. The CDR3 runs to 11 residues. CDR3 nucleotides: TGTGCCAGCAGATCGGCCTACGAGCAGTACTTC. Residues: CASRSAYEQYF.

The chain couples TRBV7-3 to TRBJ2-5; the match to TRBD2 covers 11 bases. J was trimmed by 5 bases and V by 6 bases; bases with no gene match: 14. This CDR3 has 17 amino acids. The V gene's germline CDR1 is SGHTA and CDR2 FQGTGA. This CDR3 reads CASSRPTSGGPLETQYF. Written as DNA, the CDR3 is TGTGCCAGCAGTCGTCCTACTAGCGGGGGACCGTTGGAGACCCAGTACTTC.

This chain connects TRBV5-1 to TRBJ1-1; 9 nucleotides align to TRBD1. Germline CDR1 and CDR2: SGHRS and YFSETQ. The CDR3 totals 16 residues. The V and J ends lost 3 bases and 2 bases, in that order; junction bases with no gene match: 8. CDR3 protein: CASSSLTGGLNTEAFF. DNA for the CDR3: TGCGCCAGCAGCTCCTTAACAGGGGGCCTAAACACTGAAGCTTTCTTT.

The chain combines TRBV30 with TRBJ1-4; D is ambiguous. Germline loops: CDR1 GTSNPN, CDR2 SVGIG (reference sequence). The CDR3 runs to 15 residues. V lost 2 bases and J 0 bases, leaving 10 bases between the germline ends. This chain's CDR3 is CAWSQLPATNEKLFF. In nucleotides, the CDR3 is TGTGCCTGGAGTCAACTACCTGCAACTAATGAAAAACTGTTTTTT.

This clone showed up just once. The chain employs TRBV28 and TRBJ2-7, with 11 nucleotides matching TRBD1. The germline CDR1 and CDR2 sequences are MDHEN and SYDVKM. The CDR3 spans 15 residues. The trim removed 10 bases at V and 3 bases at J, leaving 11 bases unmatched. CDR3 sequence (DNA): TGTGCCACCATATTAGGTGGGACAGGGGGCTACGAGCAGTACTTC. This codes for CATILGGTGGYEQYF. Variable domain in full (rest from reference TRBV28 and TRBJ2-7): DVKVTQSSRYLVKRTGEKVFLECVQDMDHENMFWYRQDPGLGLRLIYFSYDVKMKEKGDIPEGYSVSREKKERFSLILESASTNQTSMYLCATILGGTGGYEQYFGPGTRLTVT.

This chain links TRBV30 with TRBJ1-5; D possibly corresponds to TRBD1 (5 bases). The CDR3 sequence is 13 residues long. V was shortened by 5 bases and J by 4 bases, with 12 bases between the two germline ends. In germline, CDR1 is GTSNPN, CDR2 SVGIG (reference sequence). CDR3 in amino acids: CAWGTRVNQPQHF. CDR3 in DNA: TGTGCCTGGGGTACCAGGGTTAATCAGCCCCAGCATTTT. Variable domain in full (rest from reference TRBV30 and TRBJ1-5): SQTIHQWPATLVQPVGSPLSLECTVEGTSNPNLYWYRQAAGRGLQLLFYSVGIGQISSEVPQNLSASRPQDRQFILSSKKLLLSDSGFYLCAWGTRVNQPQHFGDGTRLSIL.

Only one count was recorded for this clone. The chain links TRBV4-2 to TRBJ2-7; TRBD1 agrees at 8 bases. Germline CDR1 reads LGHNA; CDR2 reads YNFKEQ. V shed 0 bases, J shed 7 bases, and the junction held 11 bases outside the gene matches. The CDR3 has 16 residues. The CDR3 protein is CASSQDPQGAVREQYF. CDR3 sequence (DNA): TGTGCCAGCAGCCAAGATCCGCAGGGGGCAGTCCGGGAGCAGTACTTC.